A single sample gave rise to the 8 T cell receptor beta chains below, sequenced in a study of CD8 T cells in Susac syndrome (dated by TCRdb to the late 2010s). Library generation was performed with the immunoSEQ multiplex PCR assay. RNA was extracted with the RNeasy kit and about 0.45 to 1 ug was reverse transcribed using random hexamers. The raw public reads went through TCRdb reprocessing: fastp at Q25, MiXCR clone calling, in-frame beta chains kept. Rows with one shared CDR3 protein collapse into an entry with the most common genes and DNA. The sample contains 100,000 or so distinct CDR3 sequences, 85% to 95% of them found a single time. The ten largest clones take up over 0.3% of the sample. Input material: CD4+ T cells from PBMCs. The receptors were sampled from a human donor with Susac syndrome.

The V gene is TRBV20-1, the J gene TRBJ2-3, with D perhaps matching TRBD1 (5 bases). Trimming removed 6 bases at V and 0 bases at J, with 16 bases between. Germline V CDR1 and CDR2: DFQATT, SNEGSKA (reference sequence). The CDR3 has 15 residues. The CDR3 reads CSADPQGISTDTQYF. DNA for the CDR3: TGCAGTGCCGACCCCCAGGGAATTAGCACAGATACGCAGTATTTT.

This clonotype has only one observation. The V gene is TRBV7-2, the J gene TRBJ2-3, with 11 bases matching TRBD2. The ends lost 5 bases at V and 0 bases at J; junction bases unmatched: 4. The CDR3 is made up of 16 amino acids. Germline CDR1 is SGHTA and CDR2 is FQGNSA. CDR3 residues: CASSPTSGASTDTQYF. CDR3 DNA sequence: TGTGCCAGCAGCCCGACTAGCGGGGCGAGCACAGATACGCAGTATTTT.

The genes are TRBV15 and TRBJ1-2; D call uncertain. This CDR3 has 13 amino acids. The germline V gene has CDR1 LNHNV and CDR2 YYDKDF (reference sequence). V was pared by 4 bases and J by 3 bases, with 9 bases between. CDR3 coding DNA: TGTGCCACCAGCATATATGGAGACTATGGCTACACCTTC. This codes for CATSIYGDYGYTF.

V usage is TRBV14 and J usage is TRBJ1-6; TRBD1 agrees at 9 bases. The length of the CDR3 is 14 residues. Germline V gives CDR1 SGHDN, CDR2 FVKESK. With V trimmed by 4 bases and J by 13 bases, 8 bases remained unmatched. The CDR3 DNA is TGTGCCAGCAGCCTCCGGGACAGGGACGATCCCCTCCACTTT. It is translated as CASSLRDRDDPLHF.

This chain links TRBV3-1 with TRBJ2-5; a possible D gene is TRBD2 (6 bases). CDR3 length equals 14 residues. V was pared by 4 bases and J by 1 base, with 10 bases between. Germline V gene data show CDR1 as LGHDT and CDR2 as YNNKEL (reference sequence). CDR3 nucleotides: TGTGCCAGCAGCCGGGACTCCTTCCAAGAGACCCAGTACTTC. Its translation is CASSRDSFQETQYF.

This chain connects TRBV19 to TRBJ1-5; D gene uncertain. CDR3 length: 12 residues. CDR1 and CDR2 (germline): LNHDA, SQIVND (reference sequence). V was cut by 4 bases and J by 4 bases, with 5 bases left in between. The CDR3 region is CASSSGNQPQHF. As DNA, the CDR3 is TGTGCCAGTAGTAGCGGTAATCAGCCCCAGCATTTT.

The chain links TRBV5-1 to TRBJ2-5; possibly TRBD2 for D (6 bases). The CDR3 loop spans 15 amino acids. The V gene lost 0 bases and the J gene lost 4 bases, with 13 bases spanning the gap. Germline loops: CDR1 SGHRS, CDR2 YFSETQ. CDR3 sequence (DNA): TGCGCCAGCAGCTTGGCCATGAGCGGGTTAGAGACCCAGTACTTC. Encoded protein: CASSLAMSGLETQYF.

This chain joins TRBV7-8 and TRBJ1-5; no firm D call. The V gene's germline CDR1 is SGHVS and CDR2 FQNEAQ. V was shortened by 5 bases and J by 5 bases, with 19 bases between the two germline ends. This CDR3 spans 16 amino acids. CDR3 sequence reads: CASSPSAQDRHQPQHF. The CDR3 bases are TGTGCCAGCAGCCCGTCCGCTCAGGACCGACATCAGCCCCAGCATTTT.